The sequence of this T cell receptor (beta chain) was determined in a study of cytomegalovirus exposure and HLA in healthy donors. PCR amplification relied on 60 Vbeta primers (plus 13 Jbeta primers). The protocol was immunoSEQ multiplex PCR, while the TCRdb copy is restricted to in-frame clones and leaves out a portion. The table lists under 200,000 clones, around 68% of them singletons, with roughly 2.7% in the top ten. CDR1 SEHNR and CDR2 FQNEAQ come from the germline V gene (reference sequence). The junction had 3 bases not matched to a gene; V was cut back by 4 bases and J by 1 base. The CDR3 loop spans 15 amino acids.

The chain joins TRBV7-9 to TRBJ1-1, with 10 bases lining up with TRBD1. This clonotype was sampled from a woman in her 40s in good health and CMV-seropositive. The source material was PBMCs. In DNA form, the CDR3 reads TGTGCCAGCAGCTGGGACAGGGGACCGAACACTGAAGCTTTCTTT. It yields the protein CASSWDRGPNTEAFF.